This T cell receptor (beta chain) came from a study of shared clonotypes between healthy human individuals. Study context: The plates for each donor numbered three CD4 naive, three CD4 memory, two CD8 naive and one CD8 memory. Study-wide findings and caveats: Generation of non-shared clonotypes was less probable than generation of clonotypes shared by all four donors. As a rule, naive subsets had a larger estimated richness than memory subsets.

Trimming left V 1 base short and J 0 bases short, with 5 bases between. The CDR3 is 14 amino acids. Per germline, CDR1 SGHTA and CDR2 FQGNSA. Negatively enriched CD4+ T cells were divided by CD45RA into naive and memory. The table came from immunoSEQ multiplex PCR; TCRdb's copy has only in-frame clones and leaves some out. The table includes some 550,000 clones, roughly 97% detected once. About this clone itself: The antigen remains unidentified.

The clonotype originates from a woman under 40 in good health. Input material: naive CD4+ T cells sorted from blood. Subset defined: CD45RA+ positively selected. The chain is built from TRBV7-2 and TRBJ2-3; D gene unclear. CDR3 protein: CASSLDHSTDTQYF. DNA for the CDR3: TGTGCCAGCAGCTTAGACCATAGCACAGATACGCAGTATTTT.